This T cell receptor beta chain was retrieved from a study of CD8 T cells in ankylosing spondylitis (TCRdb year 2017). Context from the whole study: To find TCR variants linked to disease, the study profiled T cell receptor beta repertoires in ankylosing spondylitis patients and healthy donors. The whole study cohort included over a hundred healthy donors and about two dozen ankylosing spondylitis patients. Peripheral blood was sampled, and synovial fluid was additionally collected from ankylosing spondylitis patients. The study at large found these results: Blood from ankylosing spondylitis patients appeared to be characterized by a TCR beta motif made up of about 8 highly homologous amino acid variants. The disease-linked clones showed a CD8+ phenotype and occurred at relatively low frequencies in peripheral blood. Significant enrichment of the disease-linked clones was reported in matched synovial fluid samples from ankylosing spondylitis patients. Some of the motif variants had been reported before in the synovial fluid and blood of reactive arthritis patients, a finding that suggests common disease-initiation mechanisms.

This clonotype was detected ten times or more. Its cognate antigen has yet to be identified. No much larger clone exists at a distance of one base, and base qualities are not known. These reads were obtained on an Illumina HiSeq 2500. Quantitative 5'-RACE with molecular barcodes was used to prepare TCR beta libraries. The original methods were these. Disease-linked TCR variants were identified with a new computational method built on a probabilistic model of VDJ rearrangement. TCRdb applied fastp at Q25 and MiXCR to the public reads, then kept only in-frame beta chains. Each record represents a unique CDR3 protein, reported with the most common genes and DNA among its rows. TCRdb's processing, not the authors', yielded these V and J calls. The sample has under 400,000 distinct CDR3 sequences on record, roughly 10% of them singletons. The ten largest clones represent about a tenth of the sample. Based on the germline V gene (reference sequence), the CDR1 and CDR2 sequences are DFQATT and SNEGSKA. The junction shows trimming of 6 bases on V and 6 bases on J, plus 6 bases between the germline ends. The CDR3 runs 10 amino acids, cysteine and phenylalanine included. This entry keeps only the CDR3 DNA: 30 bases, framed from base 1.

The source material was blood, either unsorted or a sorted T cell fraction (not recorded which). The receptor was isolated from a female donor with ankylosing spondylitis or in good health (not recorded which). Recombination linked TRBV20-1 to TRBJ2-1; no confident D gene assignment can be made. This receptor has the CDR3 CSALSNEQFF. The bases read TGCAGTGCCCTGTCCAATGAGCAGTTCTTC.